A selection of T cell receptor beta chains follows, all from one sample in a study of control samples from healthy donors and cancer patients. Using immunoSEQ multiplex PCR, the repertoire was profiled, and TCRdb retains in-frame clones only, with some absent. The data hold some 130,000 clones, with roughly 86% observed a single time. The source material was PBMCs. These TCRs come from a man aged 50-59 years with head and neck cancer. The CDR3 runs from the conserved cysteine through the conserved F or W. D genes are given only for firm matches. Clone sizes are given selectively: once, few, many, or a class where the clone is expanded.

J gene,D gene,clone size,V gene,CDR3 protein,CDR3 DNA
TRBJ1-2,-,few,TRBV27,CASSLTGGRAGNKGYTF,TGTGCCAGCAGTCTCACCGGTGGGAGGGCTGGGAACAAGGGCTACACCTTC
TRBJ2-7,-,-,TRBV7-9,CASSLARADFNYEQYF,TGTGCCAGCAGCTTAGCGCGGGCAGATTTCAACTACGAGCAGTACTTC
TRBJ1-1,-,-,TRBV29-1,CSVETRGVLLGTEAFF,TGCAGCGTTGAGACCAGGGGCGTTCTTTTAGGCACTGAAGCTTTCTTT
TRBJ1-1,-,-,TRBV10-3,CAISELTGEITEAFF,TGTGCCATCAGTGAGCTGACAGGTGAAATAACTGAAGCTTTCTTT
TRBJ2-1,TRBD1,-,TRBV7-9,CASSHGQAKYNEQFF,TGTGCCAGCAGCCACGGACAGGCTAAATACAATGAGCAGTTCTTC
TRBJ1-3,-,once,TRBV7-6,CASSQQDSGNTIYF,TGTGCCAGCAGTCAACAGGACTCTGGAAACACCATATATTTT
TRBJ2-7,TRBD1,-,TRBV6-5,CASSYSGQGYEQYF,TGTGCCAGCAGTTACTCGGGACAGGGATACGAGCAGTACTTC
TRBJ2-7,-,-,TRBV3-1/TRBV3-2,CASSQIGGTREQYF,TGTGCCAGCAGCCAGATCGGAGGCACCCGCGAGCAGTACTTC
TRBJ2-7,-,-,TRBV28,CASSFREGRGSYEQYF,TGTGCCAGCAGTTTTCGGGAAGGGCGGGGCTCCTACGAGCAGTACTTC
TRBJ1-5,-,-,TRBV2,CASRGGEVSNQPQHF,TGTGCCAGCAGAGGGGGGGAAGTCAGCAATCAGCCCCAGCATTTT
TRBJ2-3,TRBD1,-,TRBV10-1,CASSTGGSDTQYF,TGCGCCAGCAGTACAGGGGGCTCAGATACGCAGTATTTT
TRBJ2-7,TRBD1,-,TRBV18,CASSQGQGYEQYF,TGTGCCAGCTCACAGGGACAGGGATACGAGCAGTACTTC
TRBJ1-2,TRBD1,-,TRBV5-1,CASSLFGQGGGYTF,TGCGCCAGCAGCCTTTTCGGACAGGGCGGTGGCTACACCTTC
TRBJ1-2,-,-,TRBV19,CASSPALDHYGYTF,TGTGCCAGTAGTCCGGCATTGGACCACTATGGCTACACCTTC
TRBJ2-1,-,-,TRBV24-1,CATSESSTPWEQFF,TGTGCCACCAGTGAAAGTTCTACCCCGTGGGAGCAGTTCTTC
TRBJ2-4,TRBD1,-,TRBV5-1,CASSPGTGSYIQYF,TGCGCCAGCAGCCCGGGGACAGGCTCGTACATTCAGTACTTC
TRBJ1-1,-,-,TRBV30,CAWGEVNTEAFF,TGTGCCTGGGGGGAAGTTAACACTGAAGCTTTCTTT
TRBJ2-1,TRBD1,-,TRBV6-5,CASTRDRNYNEQFF,TGTGCCAGCACCCGGGACAGGAATTACAATGAGCAGTTCTTC
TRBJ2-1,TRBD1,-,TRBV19,CASSILYLETGAHWDEQFF,TGTGCCAGTAGTATACTTTACCTGGAGACAGGGGCGCACTGGGATGAGCAGTTCTTC
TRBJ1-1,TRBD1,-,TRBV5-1,CASSLIQGATEAFF,TGCGCCAGCAGCTTGATACAGGGGGCTACTGAAGCTTTCTTT
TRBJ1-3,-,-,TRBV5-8,CASSLGVDHSGNTIYF,TGTGCCAGCAGCTTGGGGGTAGACCACTCTGGAAACACCATATATTTT
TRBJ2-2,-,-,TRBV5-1,CASSWTETGGELFF,TGCGCCAGCAGCTGGACGGAGACGGGCGGGGAGCTGTTTTTT
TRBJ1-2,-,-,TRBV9,CAGSTGRGDGYTF,TGTGCCGGCAGCACAGGACGGGGCGATGGCTACACCTTC
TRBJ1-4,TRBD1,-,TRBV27,CASSSLLGDRVGEKLFF,TGTGCCAGCAGTTCCCTCCTCGGAGACAGGGTCGGTGAAAAACTGTTTTTT
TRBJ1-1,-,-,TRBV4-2,CASSQDEGAFF,TGTGCCAGCAGCCAAGATGAGGGGGCTTTCTTT
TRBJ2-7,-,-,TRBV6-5,CASSYAQMDPYEQYF,TGTGCCAGCAGTTACGCTCAGATGGACCCCTACGAGCAGTACTTC
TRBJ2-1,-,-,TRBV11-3,CASSLGAGTNNEQFF,TGTGCCAGCAGCTTAGGGGCGGGAACGAACAATGAGCAGTTCTTC
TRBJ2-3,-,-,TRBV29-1,CSVVTGDTDTQYF,TGCAGCGTTGTAACGGGGGACACAGATACGCAGTATTTT
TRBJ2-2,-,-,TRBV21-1,CASSDVNSDRCIGLKNTGELFF,TGTGCCAGCAGCGACGTAAATTCAGACAGGTGTATTGGGTTGAAGAACACCGGGGAGCTGTTTTTT
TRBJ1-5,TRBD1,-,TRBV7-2,CASSLVQGNQPQHF,TGTGCCAGCAGCTTAGTACAGGGGAATCAGCCCCAGCATTTT
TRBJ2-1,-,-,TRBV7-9,CASSLGAGLNNEQFF,TGTGCCAGCAGCTTAGGAGCGGGCCTTAACAATGAGCAGTTCTTC
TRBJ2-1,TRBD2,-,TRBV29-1,CSVRASGGGEQFF,TGCAGCGTTCGAGCTAGCGGGGGAGGTGAGCAGTTCTTC
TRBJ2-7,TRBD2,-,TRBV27,CASAIPGLAGGPREQYF,TGTGCCAGCGCCATACCGGGACTAGCGGGGGGGCCGCGGGAGCAGTACTTC
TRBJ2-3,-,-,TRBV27,CASSPSQDTQYF,TGTGCCAGCAGTCCCTCACAGGATACGCAGTATTTT
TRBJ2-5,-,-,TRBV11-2,CASSRLLQETQYF,TGTGCCAGCAGCCGTCTCCTCCAGGAGACCCAGTACTTC
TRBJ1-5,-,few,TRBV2,CASSDQNQPQHF,TGTGCCAGCAGTGACCAAAATCAGCCCCAGCATTTT
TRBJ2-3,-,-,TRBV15,CATSRDWKADTQYF,TGTGCCACCAGCAGAGATTGGAAGGCAGATACGCAGTATTTT
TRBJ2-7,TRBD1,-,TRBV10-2,CASRRTGEIYEQYF,TGCGCCAGCAGAAGGACAGGTGAAATTTACGAGCAGTACTTC
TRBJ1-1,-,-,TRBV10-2,CASNGGGAGAFF,TGCGCCAGCAATGGCGGGGGCGCAGGTGCTTTCTTT
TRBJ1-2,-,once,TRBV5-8,CASRAPGGKAGHYGYTF,TGTGCCAGCAGGGCGCCTGGGGGGAAGGCAGGCCACTATGGCTACACCTTC
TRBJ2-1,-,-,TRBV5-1,CASSPEPGAPYNEQFF,TGCGCCAGCAGTCCTGAGCCGGGGGCCCCCTACAATGAGCAGTTCTTC
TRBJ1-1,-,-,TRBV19,CASSQDGMNTEAFF,TGTGCCAGTAGTCAGGACGGGATGAACACTGAAGCTTTCTTT